This T cell receptor beta chain was observed in a study of cytomegalovirus exposure and HLA in healthy donors. Study results and caveats: Association of a missense DCLRE1C variant with TCR beta V- and J-gene trimming was reported in a later analysis.

The germline V gene has CDR1 MGHRA and CDR2 YSYEKL. This CDR3 has 17 residues. V lost 0 bases, J lost 2 bases, and 10 bases stayed unmatched. The study ran its PCR with 60 Vbeta and 13 Jbeta primers. Only in-frame clones appear in the TCRdb table, and some are missing; sequencing was by immunoSEQ multiplex PCR. The data contain about 190,000 clones, roughly 83% of them singletons. This clone was counted between two and nine times. Its specificity is not known. This clonotype was obtained from a woman aged 50 to 65 in good health and CMV-seronegative. Input material: PBMCs. The gene calls are TRBV4-1 and TRBJ2-7; TRBD2 agrees at 7 bases. CDR3 coding DNA: TGCGCCAGCAGCCAAGATACCTCGCTAGCGGAGACCTACGAGCAGTACTTC. It is translated as CASSQDTSLAETYEQYF.